The 31 T cell receptor beta chains presented below share a single source sample, sequenced in a study of human T cells and chemical hapten exposure. The time point was: pre-sensitization, week 0. Indicated treatment: therapeutic diphenylcyclopropenone sensitization with weekly scalp DPC. Unfractionated whole blood was the source of the extracted total RNA. TCRdb re-called the RACE reads with MiXCR, one entry per CDR3 protein. The table lists about 55,000 distinct CDR3 sequences, approximately 10% of them singletons, with more than 9% in the top ten. The sample consisted of whole blood, taken in connection with sensitization to the hapten diphenylcyclopropenone (DPC). The origin of the receptors is a woman in her 30s with alopecia areata. Some clones in this sample may be carry-over from other donors' samples.

This clonotype has more than one count but fewer than ten. The chain employs TRBV18 and TRBJ2-2; D possibly corresponds to TRBD1 (5 bases). This CDR3 region has 15 residues. The germline V gene encodes CDR1 KGHSH and CDR2 LQKENI. V lost 0 bases and J lost 4, with 9 bases in between. The DNA of the CDR3 is TGTGCCAGCTCACCACCTCCAGGGTTCACCGGGGAGCTGTTTTTT. It yields the protein CASSPPPGFTGELFF.

The rearrangement uses TRBV20-1 and TRBJ1-2; perhaps TRBD1 as D (5 bases). Trimming left V 4 bases short and J 0 bases short, with 18 bases between. Per the germline V gene, CDR1 is DFQATT and CDR2 is SNEGSKA (reference sequence). The CDR3 contains 16 residues. In nucleotides, the CDR3 is TGCAGTGCTATCGGGCCCGAGACGGGGGCTAACTATGGCTACACCTTC. Its protein is CSAIGPETGANYGYTF.

Only a few counts were recorded for this clonotype. The chain recombines TRBV6-6 with TRBJ1-5; 10 nucleotides align to TRBD1. The CDR3 runs to 14 residues. V lost 6 bases and J lost 9; bases outside the gene matches: 8. In germline, CDR1 is MNHNY, CDR2 SVGAGI (reference sequence). CDR3 amino acids: CASSYGQGERPQHF. The CDR3 bases are TGTGCCAGCAGCTATGGACAGGGGGAACGGCCCCAGCATTTT.

This clonotype has at least ten counts. This sequence joins TRBV5-5 and TRBJ2-7, with 10 bases aligning to TRBD2. Germline V gene lookup returns CDR1 SGHKS and CDR2 YYEKEE (reference sequence). The CDR3 consists of 15 residues. J was trimmed by 4 bases and V by 0 bases; bases with no gene match: 4. CDR3 in DNA: TGTGCCAGCAGCTTGGCCGGTAGCGGGGGGTACGAGCAGTACTTC. Its protein is CASSLAGSGGYEQYF.

In its sample, this clonotype was seen a few times. The rearrangement links TRBV5-4 to TRBJ2-2; tentatively, D is TRBD1 (5 bases). The CDR3 spans 15 residues. V lost 3 bases, J lost 0 bases, and 9 bases lay in between. Germline V lookup: CDR1 SGHNT, CDR2 YYREEE (reference sequence). CDR3 sequence: CASSSRQTNTGELFF. DNA for the CDR3: TGTGCCAGCAGCTCACGACAGACGAACACCGGGGAGCTGTTTTTT.

J is TRBJ1-2 and V is TRBV15, with no clear D. The CDR3 loop spans 12 amino acids. The ends were cut back, 1 base at V and 8 bases at J, with 8 bases in the middle. Germline CDR1 and CDR2: LNHNV and YYDKDF (reference sequence). In nucleotides, the CDR3 is TGTGCCACCAGCAGAGTTAATGAAGGCTACACCTTC. It codes for CATSRVNEGYTF.

The rearrangement links TRBV7-3 to TRBJ1-5; no clear D gene. Trimming removed 0 bases at V and 9 bases at J, with 9 bases between. The germline V gene encodes CDR1 SGHTA and CDR2 FQGTGA. This CDR3 spans 13 amino acids. CDR3 nucleotide sequence: TGTGCCAGCAGCTTAACCAGTGATGGGCCCCAGCATTTT. This codes for CASSLTSDGPQHF. The variable domain in full, completed from reference TRBV7-3 and TRBJ1-5, reads GAGVSQTPSNKVTEKGKYVELRCDPISGHTALYWYRQSLGQGPEFLIYFQGTGAADDSGLPNDRFFAVRPEGSVSTLKIQRTERGDSAVYLCASSLTSDGPQHFGDGTRLSIL.

This clonotype has more than one count but fewer than ten. The rearrangement joins TRBV4-1 to TRBJ1-1, with TRBD1 matching over 7 bases. Per the germline V gene, CDR1 is MGHRA and CDR2 is YSYEKL. The CDR3 is 15 amino acids. With 3 bases clipped from V and 1 base from J, the junction kept 5 bases outside the gene matches. The CDR3 sequence: CASSQGQHGNTEAFF. For the CDR3, the DNA is TGCGCCAGCAGCCAGGGACAGCACGGGAACACTGAAGCTTTCTTT.

This clonotype was counted only a few times. The chain employs TRBV4-3 and TRBJ1-2, with 7 bases aligning to TRBD1. Trimming took 0 bases from V and 4 from J; bases not matched to a gene: 5. The CDR3 totals 15 residues. Germline CDR1 and CDR2: LGHNA and YSLEER. The CDR3 region has the DNA TGCGCCAGCAGCCAAGATAGAGGGACAGTCTATGGCTACACCTTC. It yields the protein CASSQDRGTVYGYTF.

The chain joins TRBV6-2 or TRBV6-3 to TRBJ1-5; D is ambiguous. CDR3 size: 15 residues. In germline, CDR1 is MNHEY, CDR2 SVGEGT. The ends were cut back, 5 bases at V and 3 bases at J, with 14 bases in the middle. CDR3 bases: TGTGCCAGCAGTCTTCAGAGGGCCTCCAATCAGCCCCAGCATTTT. Encoded protein: CASSLQRASNQPQHF.

The J gene is TRBJ1-4, the V gene TRBV20-1; 9 bases fit TRBD1. The germline V gene has CDR1 DFQATT and CDR2 SNEGSKA (reference sequence). Trimming removed 0 bases from V and 9 bases from J; junction bases left unmatched: 8. The CDR3 extends over 15 amino acids. CDR3: CSARDLGQGPKKLFF. DNA of the CDR3: TGCAGTGCTAGAGATTTGGGACAGGGCCCTAAAAAACTGTTTTTT.

The chain is built from TRBV5-1 and TRBJ2-2; TRBD1 agrees at 8 bases. There are 18 residues in the CDR3. The germline V gene encodes CDR1 SGHRS and CDR2 YFSETQ. Losses at the gene ends were 0 bases for V and 0 bases for J; bases not matched to a gene: 7. CDR3 in amino acids: CASSLDPQGASNTGELFF. As DNA, the CDR3 is TGCGCCAGCAGCTTGGATCCCCAGGGGGCGTCGAACACCGGGGAGCTGTTTTTT.

The genes are TRBV12-3 or TRBV12-4 and TRBJ1-5; D gene ambiguous. Trimming left V 1 base short and J 2 bases short, with 9 bases between. CDR3 size: 15 residues. CDR3 coding DNA: TGTGCCAGCAGTTTAGGAGGTTCGGGCAATCAGCCCCAGCATTTT. Its translation: CASSLGGSGNQPQHF.

The chain joins TRBV20-1 to TRBJ2-2, with TRBD1 matching 7 bases. The CDR3 contains 15 residues. Germline CDR1 reads DFQATT; CDR2 reads SNEGSKA (reference sequence). With V trimmed by 0 bases and J by 0 bases, 1 base remained unmatched. The CDR3 sequence is CSARDGTANTGELFF. CDR3 nucleotides: TGCAGTGCTAGAGATGGGACAGCGAACACCGGGGAGCTGTTTTTT.

This clonotype was seen many times. The rearrangement uses TRBV7-8 and TRBJ1-4; the D gene is possibly TRBD1 (5 bases). The CDR3 loop spans 14 amino acids. Trimming stripped 1 base from V and 7 bases from J, with 10 bases between. Germline V gene sequence: CDR1 SGHVS, CDR2 FQNEAQ. In DNA, the CDR3 is TGTGCCAGCAGCTTAGTATCGGGGGGTGAAAAACTGTTTTTT. Its translation: CASSLVSGGEKLFF.

V is TRBV7-2 and J is TRBJ2-3; either TRBD1 or TRBD2 may fit D (7 bases each). V lost 3 bases and J lost 3, with 10 bases in between. Germline loops: CDR1 SGHTA, CDR2 FQGNSA. The CDR3 loop spans 14 amino acids. The CDR3 DNA follows: TGTGCCAGCAGCTTCAGGGGGGGAACAGATACGCAGTATTTT. Translation: CASSFRGGTDTQYF.

This clonotype was counted only a few times. V gene TRBV12-3 or TRBV12-4 combines with J gene TRBJ2-7, with TRBD2 as a possible D gene (5 bases). The CDR3 totals 13 residues. V shed 3 bases and J shed 2 bases, with 8 bases lying between them. The CDR3 is CASSFGVPYEQYF. CDR3 bases: TGTGCCAGCAGTTTCGGGGTCCCCTACGAGCAGTACTTC.

The table lists this clonotype with a few counts. The chain carries TRBV18 and TRBJ1-1, with unresolved D. CDR1 KGHSH and CDR2 LQKENI come from the germline V gene. Trimming pared 1 base from V and 1 base from J, leaving 10 bases between. The length of the CDR3 is 15 residues. Here the CDR3 reads CASSPLQAPNTEAFF. CDR3 nucleotide sequence: TGTGCCAGCTCACCACTCCAGGCGCCGAACACTGAAGCTTTCTTT.

This clonotype occurred many times. J is TRBJ1-3 and V is TRBV20-1; the D is unclear. The V gene lost 0 bases and the J gene lost 4 bases, with 7 bases spanning the gap. CDR1 DFQATT and CDR2 SNEGSKA come from the germline V gene (reference sequence). CDR3 length: 13 residues. This CDR3 reads CSAREPAGNTIYF. DNA of the CDR3: TGCAGTGCTAGAGAACCTGCCGGAAACACCATATATTTT.

This clonotype has only a few counts. This sequence joins TRBV7-2 and TRBJ2-1; TRBD2 matches at 8 bases. V lost 6 bases to trimming and J lost 4 bases; unmatched junction nucleotides: 8. Germline CDR1 reads SGHTA; CDR2 reads FQGNSA. The CDR3 contains 15 residues. The CDR3 DNA sequence: TGTGCCAGCAGTTTTAGTAGCGGGACTTACAATGAGCAGTTCTTC. Translating it yields CASSFSSGTYNEQFF.

V and J are TRBV13 and TRBJ2-1; 7 nucleotides line up with TRBD2. CDR1 is PRHDT, CDR2 FYEKMQ, per germline (reference sequence). The length of the CDR3 is 16 residues. The V gene end was trimmed by 5 bases and the J gene end by 7 bases; junction bases not matched to a gene: 14. The CDR3 sequence is CASSPGGGLVRNEQFF. The DNA of the CDR3 is TGTGCCAGCAGCCCGGGCGGCGGACTAGTTCGTAATGAGCAGTTCTTC.

This clonotype appeared many times. CDR3 bases: TGCGCCAGCAGCTTGGCGCAGGGCAGTGGGACCCAGTACTTC. Protein sequence: CASSLAQGSGTQYF. The rearrangement links TRBV5-1 to TRBJ2-5; maybe TRBD1 (5 bases). V was shortened by 0 bases and J by 7 bases, with 13 bases between the two germline ends. Germline V gives CDR1 SGHRS, CDR2 YFSETQ. The CDR3 consists of 14 residues.

The rearrangement links TRBV12-3 or TRBV12-4 to TRBJ2-6; possible D gene TRBD2, 6 bases. This CDR3 has 15 amino acids. Trimming pared 6 bases from V and 1 base from J, leaving 10 bases between. Here the CDR3 DNA reads TGTGCCAGCAGGAAACGGGAGTCTGGGGCCAACGTCCTGACTTTC. Translating it yields CASRKRESGANVLTF.

This clonotype was counted ten times or more. J is TRBJ2-1 and V is TRBV27, with TRBD2 matching 10 bases. This CDR3 comprises 14 residues. J lost 3 bases, V lost 8 bases, and 4 bases had no gene match. Germline-derived CDR1 and CDR2 are MNHEY and SMNVEV (reference sequence). CDR3 region: CASHSSGGYNEQFF. The CDR3 region has the DNA TGTGCCAGCCACTCTAGCGGGGGCTACAATGAGCAGTTCTTC.

This clonotype was recorded a few times. The gene calls are TRBV12-3 or TRBV12-4 and TRBJ2-7, with 12 positions matching TRBD1. CDR3 length equals 15 residues. The J segment lost 6 bases and the V segment lost 5 bases, leaving 8 bases of the junction unmatched. The CDR3 region is CASSLSGTGGVEQYF. For the CDR3, the DNA is TGTGCCAGCAGTCTATCCGGGACAGGGGGCGTCGAGCAGTACTTC.

This clonotype was found a few times. J is TRBJ1-3 and V is TRBV5-1; D ambiguous. Germline lookup yields CDR1 SGHRS and CDR2 YFSETQ. Trimming stripped 0 bases from V and 1 base from J, with 11 bases between. CDR3 length: 16 residues. The CDR3 loop reads CASSLAAGESGNTIYF. In nucleotides, the CDR3 is TGCGCCAGCAGCTTGGCGGCAGGAGAGTCTGGAAACACCATATATTTT.

This clonotype was recorded many times. The V and J genes are TRBV20-1 and TRBJ2-7; a weak D match, TRBD2 (5 bases). V was cut by 3 bases and J by 2 bases, with 14 bases left in between. Germline V lookup: CDR1 DFQATT, CDR2 SNEGSKA (reference sequence). The CDR3 runs 14 residues. The CDR3 DNA sequence: TGCAGTGCTAGTGATAATACGGGGACCTACGAGCAGTACTTC. Protein: CSASDNTGTYEQYF.

This clonotype was seen repeatedly, ten times or more. The chain employs TRBV2 and TRBJ1-2; D unclear. Per germline, CDR1 SNHLY and CDR2 FYNNEI. V lost 3 bases and J lost 2, with 7 bases in between. The CDR3 is 13 amino acids. The CDR3 is CASSDSRNYGYTF. The CDR3 DNA is TGTGCCAGCAGTGACAGCAGGAACTATGGCTACACCTTC.

The rearrangement uses TRBV5-1 and TRBJ2-5; the match to TRBD1 covers 9 bases. Germline V gene lookup returns CDR1 SGHRS and CDR2 YFSETQ. The CDR3 length is 13 residues. Losses at the gene ends were 5 bases for V and 4 bases for J; bases not matched to a gene: 3. CDR3 DNA: TGCGCCAGCAGTACAGGGGGCTCAGAGACCCAGTACTTC. It translates to CASSTGGSETQYF.

This clonotype was recorded many times. This chain links TRBV19 with TRBJ2-7; 8 nucleotides align to TRBD2. Trimming removed 4 bases from V and 1 base from J; junction bases left unmatched: 3. Germline V gene sequence: CDR1 LNHDA, CDR2 SQIVND (reference sequence). The CDR3 loop spans 14 amino acids. The CDR3 sequence: CASSTQRESYEQYF. The CDR3, as DNA: TGTGCCAGTAGTACCCAGCGGGAGTCCTACGAGCAGTACTTC.

This clonotype was seen only a few times. The rearrangement joins TRBV6-2 or TRBV6-3 to TRBJ1-1; D is unclear. The ends were cut back, 6 bases at V and 2 bases at J, with 4 bases in the middle. The CDR3 is 11 amino acids. Germline loops: CDR1 MNHEY, CDR2 SVGEGT. The CDR3 protein is CASSINTEAFF. The CDR3 region has the DNA TGTGCCAGCAGCATCAACACTGAAGCTTTCTTT.